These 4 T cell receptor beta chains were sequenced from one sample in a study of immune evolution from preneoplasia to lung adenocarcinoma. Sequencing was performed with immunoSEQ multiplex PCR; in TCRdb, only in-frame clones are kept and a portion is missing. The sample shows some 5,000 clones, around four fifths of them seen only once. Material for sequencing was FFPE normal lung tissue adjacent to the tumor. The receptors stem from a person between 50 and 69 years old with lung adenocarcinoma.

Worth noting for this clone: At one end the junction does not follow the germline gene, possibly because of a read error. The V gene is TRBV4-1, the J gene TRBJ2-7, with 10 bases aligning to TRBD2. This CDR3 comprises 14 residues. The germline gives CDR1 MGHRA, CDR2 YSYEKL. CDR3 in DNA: TGCGCCAGCAGCCAAGATCCAGCGGGGGGGGACTCCCACTTC. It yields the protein CASSQDPAGGDSHF.

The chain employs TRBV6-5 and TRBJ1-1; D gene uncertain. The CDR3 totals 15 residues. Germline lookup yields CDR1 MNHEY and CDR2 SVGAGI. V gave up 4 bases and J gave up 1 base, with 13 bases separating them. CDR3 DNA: TGTGCCAGCAGTTCGGGGTTCTACCAGAACACTGAAGCTTTCTTT. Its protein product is CASSSGFYQNTEAFF.

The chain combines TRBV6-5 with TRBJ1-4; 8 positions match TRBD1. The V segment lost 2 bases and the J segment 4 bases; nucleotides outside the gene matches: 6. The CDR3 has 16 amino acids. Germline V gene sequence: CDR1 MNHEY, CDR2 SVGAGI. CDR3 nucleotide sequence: TGTGCCAGCAGTTACCCCGGACAGGGCGATAATGAAAAACTGTTTTTT. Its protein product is CASSYPGQGDNEKLFF.

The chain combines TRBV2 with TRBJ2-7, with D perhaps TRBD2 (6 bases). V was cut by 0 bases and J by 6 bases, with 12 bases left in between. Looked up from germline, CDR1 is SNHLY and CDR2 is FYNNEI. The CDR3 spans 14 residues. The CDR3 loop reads CASSEAGGVSEQYF. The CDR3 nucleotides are TGTGCCAGCAGTGAAGCGGGGGGAGTGAGCGAGCAGTACTTC.